These 10 T cell receptor beta chains were sequenced from one sample in a study of OX40 agonist ivuxolimab in advanced cancers. Assay: immunoSEQ multiplex PCR; the TCRdb copy retains only in-frame clones and omits some. The table records approximately 5,500 clones, around 64% of them present only once. The specimen comprised CD4+ or CD8+ T cells sorted from blood, sampled in a trial of the OX40 agonist ivuxolimab. These receptor sequences come from an adult with an advanced solid tumor such as melanoma, head and neck, liver or kidney cancer.

The V and J genes are TRBV7-9 and TRBJ1-2, with D hard to call. V was shortened by 5 bases and J by 8 bases, with 12 bases between the two germline ends. The CDR3 consists of 12 residues. Germline V gene data show CDR1 as SEHNR and CDR2 as FQNEAQ (reference sequence). CDR3 region: CASSGNMVGYTF. For the CDR3, the DNA is TGTGCCAGCAGCGGCAATATGGTCGGCTACACCTTC. The full variable domain, its missing parts supplied by reference TRBV7-9 and TRBJ1-2, is DTGVSQNPRHKITKRGQNVTFRCDPISEHNRLYWYRQTLGQGPEFLTYFQNEAQLEKSRLLSDRFSAERPKGSFSTLEIQRTEQGDSAMYLCASSGNMVGYTFGSGTRLTVV.

By sample fraction, this clone is large. The J gene is TRBJ2-3, the V gene TRBV6-5, with 10 bases lining up with TRBD2. Looked up from germline, CDR1 is MNHEY and CDR2 is SVGAGI. The V segment lost 8 bases and the J segment 1 base; nucleotides outside the gene matches: 0. CDR3 length: 13 residues. This CDR3 reads CASGLAGTDTQYF. CDR3 in DNA: TGTGCCAGCGGACTAGCGGGCACAGATACGCAGTATTTT.

This clone was counted a single time. This rearrangement joins TRBV5-1 to TRBJ2-7, with TRBD2 matching over 8 bases. The CDR3 is 18 residues long. CDR1 is SGHRS, CDR2 YFSETQ, per germline. V was pared by 2 bases and J by 5 bases, with 18 bases of the junction left unmatched. CDR3 amino acids: CASSFFGTSFKRGDEQYF. The CDR3 nucleotides are TGCGCCAGCAGCTTTTTCGGGACTAGTTTTAAGAGAGGTGACGAGCAGTACTTC.

This clone is judged medium-sized. The chain carries TRBV5-1 and TRBJ2-1; 14 nucleotides line up with TRBD2. Germline CDR1 reads SGHRS; CDR2 reads YFSETQ. The CDR3 covers 15 residues. Unmatched junction bases numbered 3, after V lost 6 bases and J lost 4 bases. The CDR3 reads CASKGTSGGYNEQFF. CDR3 DNA sequence: TGCGCCAGCAAGGGGACTAGCGGGGGTTACAATGAGCAGTTCTTC.

A few counts support this clone. This chain uses TRBV5-6 with TRBJ1-6; weak D call: TRBD1 (5 bases). Germline V gives CDR1 SGHDT, CDR2 YYEEEE. The germline V and J ends were trimmed by 4 bases and 7 bases, with 18 bases remaining between them. The CDR3 sequence is 16 residues long. CDR3 sequence (DNA): TGTGCCAGCAGCGTGGAGGCGGGGGATGGGAATTCACCCCTCCACTTT. Translating it yields CASSVEAGDGNSPLHF.

The rearrangement joins TRBV28 to TRBJ1-3; maybe TRBD1 (5 bases). Deletions cut 6 bases from V and 4 bases from J, with 16 bases between. The CDR3 contains 15 residues. Germline CDR1 is MDHEN and CDR2 is SYDVKM. The DNA of the CDR3 is TGTGCCAGCAGCCCAGCTCAGGGAGCGGGAAACACCATATATTTT. This encodes CASSPAQGAGNTIYF.

The chain joins TRBV6-6 to TRBJ1-1; 7 bases are a match to TRBD1. Germline lookup yields CDR1 MNHNY and CDR2 SVGAGI (reference sequence). The V and J ends lost 4 bases and 3 bases, in that order; junction bases with no gene match: 2. This CDR3 has 13 residues. Here the CDR3 reads CASSSQGDTEAFF. The CDR3, as DNA: TGTGCCAGCAGTTCCCAGGGGGACACTGAAGCTTTCTTT.

This clone was seen once. The chain couples TRBV13 to TRBJ2-3, with a weak D call TRBD2 (7 bases). The CDR3 sequence is 16 residues long. Germline V CDR1 and CDR2: PRHDT, FYEKMQ (reference sequence). Trimming stripped 5 bases from V and 2 bases from J, with 17 bases between. CDR3 residues: CASSLGLPGVTDTQYF. The CDR3 coding sequence is TGTGCCAGCAGCCTGGGACTACCAGGGGTCACAGATACGCAGTATTTT.

The V and J genes are TRBV6-6 and TRBJ2-1; no firm D call. Germline CDR1 is MNHNY and CDR2 is SVGAGI (reference sequence). Trimming removed 6 bases at V and 8 bases at J, with 11 bases between. The CDR3 contains 12 residues. The DNA of the CDR3 is TGTGCCAGCAGCCACACACAACATGAGCAGTTCTTC. Its protein product is CASSHTQHEQFF.

V is TRBV7-2 and J is TRBJ2-1; 13 nucleotides line up with TRBD2. The CDR3 loop spans 15 amino acids. Germline values: CDR1 SGHTA, CDR2 FQGNSA. The junction had 5 bases not matched to a gene; V was cut back by 4 bases and J by 8 bases. The CDR3 DNA is TGTGCCAGCAGCTCGACTAGCGGGAGGTTGGATGAGCAGTTCTTC. Translated, it gives CASSSTSGRLDEQFF. The full variable domain, with the rest looked up from reference TRBV7-2 and TRBJ2-1, is GAGVSQSPSNKVTEKGKDVELRCDPISGHTALYWYRQSLGQGLEFLIYFQGNSAPDKSGLPSDRFSAERTGGSVSTLTIQRTQQEDSAVYLCASSSTSGRLDEQFFGPGTRLTVL.